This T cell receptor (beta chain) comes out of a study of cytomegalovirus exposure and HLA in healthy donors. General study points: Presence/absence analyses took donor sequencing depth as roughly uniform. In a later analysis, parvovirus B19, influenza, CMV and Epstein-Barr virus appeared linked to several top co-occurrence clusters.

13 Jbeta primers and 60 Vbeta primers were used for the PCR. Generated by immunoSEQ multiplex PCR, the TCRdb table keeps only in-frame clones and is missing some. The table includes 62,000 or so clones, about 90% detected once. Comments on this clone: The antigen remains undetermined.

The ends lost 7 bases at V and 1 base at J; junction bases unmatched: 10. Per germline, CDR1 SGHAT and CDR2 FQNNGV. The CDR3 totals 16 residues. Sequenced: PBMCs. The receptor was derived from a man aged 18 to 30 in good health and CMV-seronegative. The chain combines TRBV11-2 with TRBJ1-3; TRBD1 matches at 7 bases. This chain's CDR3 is CASTRGQLLSGNTIYF. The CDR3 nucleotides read TGTGCCAGCACGCGGGGACAGCTCCTATCTGGAAACACCATATATTTT.